A selection of T cell receptor beta chains follows, all from one sample in a study of Ad26.COV2.S vaccination and SARS-CoV-2 variants. TCRdb's table, derived via immunoSEQ multiplex PCR, lists solely in-frame clones and lacks some. The sample yields about 480,000 clones, 70% to 90% seen once. Sequencing was performed on peripheral blood, taken in a trial of Ad26.COV2.S vaccine versus placebo. The receptors come from a person aged 18-65 years who received the Ad26.COV2.S COVID-19 vaccine or a placebo. The CDR3 runs from the conserved cysteine through the conserved F or W.

V gene	J gene	CDR3 protein
TRBV6-6	TRBJ1-6	CASSYTTAGGGSPLHF
TRBV5-1	TRBJ2-1	CASSLAFAGGSEQFF
TRBV27	TRBJ1-5	CASSSSQGIGNQPQHF
TRBV24-1	TRBJ2-1	CATSDFSGRAWNEQFF
TRBV5-4	TRBJ1-2	CASSLARGDYGYTF
TRBV28	TRBJ2-3	CASRTGASTDTQYF
TRBV9	TRBJ2-7	CASSPGPMGREQYF
TRBV30	TRBJ2-7	CAWSLAGWEYEQYF
TRBV7-9	TRBJ1-2	CASSTRDKTYGYTF
TRBV28	TRBJ2-1	CASRVKFF
TRBV6-1	TRBJ1-6	CASSEVAGGDRIRGNSPLHF
TRBV6-2/TRBV6-3	TRBJ2-7	CASSDSYEQYF
TRBV5-1	TRBJ1-1	CASSLEAGGRRAFF
TRBV24-1	TRBJ2-1	CATSDPGTRYNEQFF
TRBV29-1	TRBJ2-1	CSVRRGGNEQFF
TRBV7-9	TRBJ2-2	CASTSGPTGELFF
TRBV28	TRBJ2-5	CASTGGVETQYF
TRBV24-1	TRBJ2-1	CATSDVAGVPYNEQFF
TRBV29-1	TRBJ2-7	CSVAFAGGPTYEQYF
TRBV4-3	TRBJ1-5	CASSQDSPPGNQPQHF
TRBV6-6	TRBJ2-1	CASSPMTAGGRNEQFF
TRBV6-6	TRBJ1-2	CASSYQGDRDVYGYTF
TRBV14	TRBJ2-2	CASSQRGLAGPTTGELFF
TRBV28	TRBJ2-7	CASSQGGQGDYEQYF
TRBV13	TRBJ1-2	CASSSGTGGGGGYGYTF
TRBV3-1/TRBV3-2	TRBJ1-2	CASSQGRICLGYTF
TRBV19	TRBJ2-6	CASSPGRFSGANVLTF
TRBV27	TRBJ2-1	CASSLSTGGVNEQFF
TRBV12-3/TRBV12-4	TRBJ1-4	CASARGVGEKLFF
TRBV6-5	TRBJ1-3	CASSPTRGLNTIYF
TRBV9	TRBJ2-5	CASSVVGAPQETQYF
TRBV6-1	TRBJ1-3	CASSEGDTIYF
TRBV6-5	TRBJ2-7	CASSYLTSGNSYEQYF
TRBV27	TRBJ2-4	CASRGSGKNIQYF
TRBV7-9	TRBJ1-2	CASSSQTGYGYTF
TRBV7-2	TRBJ2-1	CASSLALMRDAGLPGNEQFF
TRBV5-1	TRBJ1-1	CASSTGGTNTEAFF
TRBV3-1/TRBV3-2	TRBJ2-2	CASSLLAGGELFF
TRBV20-1	TRBJ2-1	CSASRGRLAGRNEQFF
TRBV4-2	TRBJ2-2	CASSQGRISAGELFF
TRBV27	TRBJ2-7	CASSPDGGAFLRSYEQYF
TRBV27	TRBJ2-7	CASSLSVAGRYEQYF
TRBV2	TRBJ1-4	CASSAGRTNEKLFF
TRBV28	TRBJ2-7	CASSILSYEQYF
TRBV5-1	TRBJ2-7	CASSLSGGSSYEQYF
TRBV7-2	TRBJ2-5	CASSLDLSKTQYF
TRBV19	TRBJ1-5	CASRTGPAHNQPQHF
TRBV6-6	TRBJ2-3	CASSPASGSDTQYF
TRBV29-1	TRBJ2-5	CSAIREETQYF
TRBV28	TRBJ1-1	CASSRTRPPRNTEAFF
TRBV6-1	TRBJ2-7	CASSNPGRPSYEQYF
TRBV30	TRBJ2-5	CAWRIAGGPKETQYF
TRBV3-1/TRBV3-2	TRBJ1-2	CASSQGQGLLYGYTF